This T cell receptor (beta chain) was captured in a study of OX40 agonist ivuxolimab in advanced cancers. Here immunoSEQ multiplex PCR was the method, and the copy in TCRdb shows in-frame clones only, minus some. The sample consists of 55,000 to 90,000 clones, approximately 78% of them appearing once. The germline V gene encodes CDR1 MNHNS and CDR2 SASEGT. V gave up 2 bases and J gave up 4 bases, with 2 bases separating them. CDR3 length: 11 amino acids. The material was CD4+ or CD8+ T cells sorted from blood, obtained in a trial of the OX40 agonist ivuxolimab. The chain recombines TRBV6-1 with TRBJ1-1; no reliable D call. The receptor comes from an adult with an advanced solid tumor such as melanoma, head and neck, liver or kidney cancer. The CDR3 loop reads CASSELTEAFF. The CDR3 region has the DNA TGTGCCAGCAGTGAACTCACTGAAGCTTTCTTT.